This TCR beta chain is from a study of early T cells in non-severe SARS-CoV-2 infection. This clonotype was observed a few times. The protocol attached unique molecular identifiers to individual cDNA molecules. MiXCR, applied by TCRdb to the 5' RACE reads, yields one record per CDR3 protein. The sample yields approximately 90,000 distinct CDR3 sequences, roughly 12% seen once. This CDR3 contains 14 residues. Germline V gives CDR1 SGHVS, CDR2 FNYEAQ. V was pared by 1 base and J by 3 bases, with 8 bases between. The origin of this receptor is an adult who was a healthcare worker with PCR-confirmed SARS-CoV-2 infection or an uninfected control (not recorded which). The chain recombines TRBV7-6 with TRBJ2-3, with a tentative D call TRBD1 (6 bases). This specimen was whole blood, taken at baseline. In DNA, the CDR3 is TGTGCCAGCAGCTTAGGCACAGGGACAGATACGCAGTATTTT. Protein product: CASSLGTGTDTQYF.